Below are 28 T cell receptor beta chains sequenced from a single sample in a study of blood T cell repertoires in COVID-19. Generated by immunoSEQ multiplex PCR, the TCRdb table keeps only in-frame clones and is missing some. Altogether hundreds of thousands of clones are present, roughly 90% being singletons, with the ten largest covering 9.4%. Sequencing used peripheral blood. These receptors were collected from a man between 18 and 29 years old with active or convalescent COVID-19.

V and J are TRBV10-1 and TRBJ1-1; 7 bases are shared with TRBD1. The CDR3 has 14 residues. The germline CDR1 and CDR2 sequences are WNHNN and SYGVQD (reference sequence). With V trimmed by 5 bases and J by 0 bases, 3 bases remained unmatched. The CDR3 here is CASSRQGLNTEAFF. CDR3 DNA: TGCGCCAGCAGTCGACAGGGCTTGAACACTGAAGCTTTCTTT.

The chain is built from TRBV7-6 and TRBJ2-7; 10 nucleotides align to TRBD1. J was trimmed by 3 bases and V by 5 bases; bases with no gene match: 7. The length of the CDR3 is 15 residues. CDR1 is SGHVS and CDR2 is FNYEAQ in the germline V gene. The CDR3 region has the DNA TGTGCCAGCAGCCAGGGGACAGGGGTCCTCTACGAGCAGTACTTC. It is translated as CASSQGTGVLYEQYF. The full variable domain, in which reference TRBV7-6 and TRBJ2-7 provide the parts outside the CDR3, is GAGVSQSPRYKVTKRGQDVALRCDPISGHVSLYWYRQALGQGPEFLTYFNYEAQQDKSGLPNDRFSAERPEGSISTLTIQRTEQRDSAMYRCASSQGTGVLYEQYFGPGTRLTVT.

J is TRBJ1-2 and V is TRBV14, with 7 positions matching TRBD1. Trimming at V came to 1 base and at J to 4 bases, leaving 3 bases not matched to a gene. Germline CDR1 is SGHDN and CDR2 is FVKESK. The CDR3 consists of 14 residues. The CDR3 region is CASSQGQGPYGYTF. The CDR3 bases are TGTGCCAGCAGCCAAGGACAGGGTCCCTATGGCTACACCTTC. The full variable domain, completed using reference TRBV14 and TRBJ1-2, is EAGVTQFPSHSVIEKGQTVTLRCDPISGHDNLYWYRRVMGKEIKFLLHFVKESKQDESGMPNNRFLAERTGGTYSTLKVQPAELEDSGVYFCASSQGQGPYGYTFGSGTRLTVV.

CDR3 amino acids: CASRGILPGQEYGYTF. The CDR3 DNA reads as TGTGCCAGCAGAGGAATTCTTCCGGGACAGGAATATGGCTACACCTTC. The chain has TRBV6-6 and TRBJ1-2, with 8 bases matching TRBD1. V lost 6 bases and J lost 5; bases outside the gene matches: 14. This CDR3 contains 16 residues. Germline assignment: CDR1 MNHNY and CDR2 SVGAGI (reference sequence).

Worth noting for this clone: The junction differs from germline at one of its ends, possibly a read error. The chain is built from TRBV29-1 and TRBJ2-1; D call uncertain. The CDR3 sequence is 10 residues long. Germline V CDR1 and CDR2: SQVTM, ANQGSEA. In nucleotides, the CDR3 is TGCAGCGTTGAAGATACTAAGCTGGTCTTC. Protein: CSVEDTKLVF.

The chain joins TRBV3-1 (or the pseudogene TRBV3-2) to TRBJ2-7, with a weak D call TRBD2 (7 bases). Trimming pared 3 bases from V and 6 bases from J, leaving 12 bases between. Germline CDR1 is LGHDT and CDR2 is YNNKEL (reference sequence). The CDR3 runs 13 residues. The CDR3 bases are TGTGCCAGCAGCCAGAGGGGGGGAGTCGAGCAGTACTTC. This codes for CASSQRGGVEQYF.

The CDR3 loop reads CASSQVQLQGANGYTF. The CDR3 coding sequence is TGCGCCAGCAGCCAAGTACAGTTACAGGGGGCTAATGGCTACACCTTC. This chain connects TRBV4-3 to TRBJ1-2; 9 nucleotides match TRBD1. CDR1 is LGHNA, CDR2 YSLEER, per germline. The V gene end was trimmed by 1 base and the J gene end by 6 bases; junction bases not matched to a gene: 9. The CDR3 is made up of 16 amino acids.

The chain carries TRBV5-1 and TRBJ2-2; TRBD1 agrees at 9 bases. The CDR3 contains 14 residues. With V trimmed by 4 bases and J by 5 bases, 3 bases remained unmatched. Germline V gene lookup returns CDR1 SGHRS and CDR2 YFSETQ. As DNA, the CDR3 is TGCGCCAGCAGCGCACAGGGGGCTACCGGGGAGCTGTTTTTT. This encodes CASSAQGATGELFF. Full variable domain (rest looked up from reference TRBV5-1 and TRBJ2-2): KAGVTQTPRYLIKTRGQQVTLSCSPISGHRSVSWYQQTPGQGLQFLFEYFSETQRNKGNFPGRFSGRQFSNSRSEMNVSTLELGDSALYLCASSAQGATGELFFGEGSRLTVL.

The rearrangement uses TRBV19 and TRBJ1-5; the match to TRBD1 covers 8 bases. Germline assignment: CDR1 LNHDA and CDR2 SQIVND (reference sequence). The length of the CDR3 is 15 residues. Trimming removed 1 base from V and 5 bases from J; junction bases left unmatched: 4. CDR3 sequence (DNA): TGTGCCAGTAGTATAGTTCCAGGGGGCTATCAGCCCCAGCATTTT. The encoded protein is CASSIVPGGYQPQHF.

In regard to this clone: This CDR3 is also generated by other DNA sequences in the sample. V and J are TRBV19 and TRBJ1-1, with TRBD1 as a possible D gene (5 bases). Germline assignment: CDR1 LNHDA and CDR2 SQIVND (reference sequence). This CDR3 spans 11 amino acids. The ends were cut back, 8 bases at V and 6 bases at J, with 10 bases in the middle. The CDR3 DNA is TGTGCCAGTCGGCAGGGCCCTGAAGCTTTCTTT. This translates into CASRQGPEAFF.

The chain carries TRBV18 and TRBJ1-2, with D possibly matching TRBD1 (6 bases). Germline CDR1 is KGHSH and CDR2 is LQKENI. The CDR3 runs to 13 residues. With 0 bases removed from V and 7 bases from J, the gap between germline ends came to 9 bases. The CDR3 DNA follows: TGTGCCAGCTCACCACCGGGGGCTGGTGGCTACACCTTC. It translates to CASSPPGAGGYTF.

V is TRBV6-5 and J is TRBJ1-1; D is undetermined. The CDR3 is 13 amino acids. The germline V gene has CDR1 MNHEY and CDR2 SVGAGI. The V end lost 5 bases, the J end lost 0 bases, and 7 bases lay between the germline ends. This CDR3 reads CASSIHMNTEAFF. The CDR3 coding sequence is TGTGCCAGCAGTATACATATGAACACTGAAGCTTTCTTT.

This chain connects TRBV3-1 (or the pseudogene TRBV3-2) to TRBJ2-2, with TRBD2 matching over 9 bases. V lost 5 bases and J lost 4; bases outside the gene matches: 8. The CDR3 has 16 residues. CDR1 and CDR2 from the germline V gene are LGHDT and YNNKEL (reference sequence). The CDR3 sequence is CASSFRRGGLTGELFF. The CDR3, as DNA: TGTGCCAGCAGCTTCCGGCGGGGGGGCCTCACCGGGGAGCTGTTTTTT.

The chain carries TRBV7-8 and TRBJ2-5; D is possibly TRBD2 (5 bases). V was cut by 5 bases and J by 1 base, with 14 bases left in between. Per germline, CDR1 SGHVS and CDR2 FQNEAQ. The CDR3 length is 15 residues. The CDR3 here is CASSPRVGSQETQYF. The CDR3 DNA reads TGTGCCAGCAGCCCCCGGGTTGGGAGCCAAGAGACCCAGTACTTC.

The CDR3 loop is CASSHGRTGTKDTQYF. Here the CDR3 DNA reads TGCGCCAGCAGCCACGGCCGGACAGGGACCAAAGATACGCAGTATTTT. V is TRBV5-1 and J is TRBJ2-3; 8 bases agree with TRBD1. The CDR3 length is 16 residues. Trimming cost V 4 bases and J 5 bases; bases outside gene matches: 12. The germline V gene encodes CDR1 SGHRS and CDR2 YFSETQ.

The chain links TRBV5-6 to TRBJ1-2; the match to TRBD1 covers 9 bases. Germline V CDR1 and CDR2: SGHDT, YYEEEE. V gave up 3 bases and J gave up 4 bases; unmatched junction bases: 7. The CDR3 covers 15 residues. The CDR3 here is CASSSTGGRGYGYTF. CDR3 nucleotide sequence: TGTGCCAGCAGCTCGACAGGGGGACGTGGCTATGGCTACACCTTC.

This clone has a handful of counts. V gene TRBV6-5 combines with J gene TRBJ1-2, with unresolved D. CDR1 is MNHEY and CDR2 is SVGAGI in the germline V gene. V was trimmed by 7 bases and J by 8 bases, leaving 23 bases between them. This CDR3 has 15 residues. This CDR3 reads CASTSESGGVRGYTF. The CDR3, as DNA: TGTGCCAGCACCTCGGAAAGCGGCGGAGTAAGGGGCTACACCTTC.

This clone was seen just once. The chain couples TRBV27 to TRBJ2-1, with 14 bases that match TRBD2. The CDR3 spans 17 residues. Germline lookup yields CDR1 MNHEY and CDR2 SMNVEV (reference sequence). J was trimmed by 7 bases and V by 5 bases; bases with no gene match: 10. The CDR3 nucleotides read TGTGCCAGCAGTCCCTACGCGACTAGCGGGGGGGTTAATGAGCAGTTCTTC. Protein sequence: CASSPYATSGGVNEQFF.

This chain connects TRBV27 to TRBJ1-5; D is unclear. CDR1 is MNHEY, CDR2 SMNVEV, per germline (reference sequence). The CDR3 runs 14 residues. V lost 6 bases, J lost 3 bases, and 12 bases lay in between. CDR3 nucleotides: TGTGCCAGCAGGCCCCTCGGGGACAATCAGCCCCAGCATTTT. This codes for CASRPLGDNQPQHF.

The chain carries TRBV7-6 and TRBJ2-1; TRBD2 aligns across 12 bases. V was pared by 0 bases and J by 5 bases, with 8 bases of the junction left unmatched. Germline V gives CDR1 SGHVS, CDR2 FNYEAQ. There are 18 residues in the CDR3. The CDR3 sequence is CASSLAGGLAGFDNEQFF. For the CDR3, the DNA is TGTGCCAGCAGCTTAGCCGGGGGACTAGCGGGTTTCGACAATGAGCAGTTCTTC.

The chain is built from TRBV15 and TRBJ2-1; TRBD1 agrees at 7 bases. Trimming cost V 6 bases and J 4 bases; bases outside gene matches: 6. Per germline, CDR1 LNHNV and CDR2 YYDKDF (reference sequence). This CDR3 comprises 14 residues. The CDR3 nucleotides are TGTGCCACCAGTGGGACAGTGAATTACAATGAGCAGTTCTTC. Amino acids: CATSGTVNYNEQFF.

This chain connects TRBV7-9 to TRBJ1-2, with a tentative D call TRBD1 (6 bases). V was cut by 5 bases and J by 6 bases, with 13 bases left in between. CDR3 length: 13 amino acids. The germline V gene encodes CDR1 SEHNR and CDR2 FQNEAQ (reference sequence). The CDR3 loop reads CASSAYTGNGYTF. The CDR3, as DNA: TGTGCCAGCAGCGCATATACAGGGAATGGCTACACCTTC. Drawing the rest from reference TRBV7-9 and TRBJ1-2, the complete variable domain is DTGVSQNPRHKITKRGQNVTFRCDPISEHNRLYWYRQTLGQGPEFLTYFQNEAQLEKSRLLSDRFSAERPKGSFSTLEIQRTEQGDSAMYLCASSAYTGNGYTFGSGTRLTVV.

The chain has TRBV2 and TRBJ2-5, with D possibly matching TRBD1 (5 bases). In germline, CDR1 is SNHLY, CDR2 FYNNEI. Trimming took 0 bases from V and 1 from J, leaving 12 bases between them. There are 16 residues in the CDR3. The CDR3 DNA sequence: TGTGCCAGCAGTGAAGCTGGAAGGACACCCCAAGAGACCCAGTACTTC. Protein product: CASSEAGRTPQETQYF.

The V and J genes are TRBV2 and TRBJ2-4; 15 positions match TRBD2. CDR1 is SNHLY and CDR2 is FYNNEI in the germline V gene. There are 16 residues in the CDR3. V was pared by 4 bases and J by 6 bases, with 4 bases of the junction left unmatched. The CDR3 nucleotides are TGTGCCAGCAGTGGGGCGGGACTAGCGGGGGGAAACATTCAGTACTTC. It yields the protein CASSGAGLAGGNIQYF.

For this clone: The sample holds other DNA sequences that translate to the same CDR3. The V gene is TRBV5-4, the J gene TRBJ1-4; 9 bases are a match to TRBD1. This CDR3 region has 14 residues. The J segment lost 5 bases and the V segment lost 4 bases, leaving 3 bases of the junction unmatched. Germline values: CDR1 SGHNT, CDR2 YYREEE (reference sequence). CDR3 region: CASSVDRGNEKLFF. The CDR3 DNA is TGTGCCAGCAGCGTGGACAGGGGCAATGAAAAACTGTTTTTT.

This chain uses TRBV19 with TRBJ1-2; 9 positions match TRBD1. This CDR3 region has 11 residues. Germline lookup yields CDR1 LNHDA and CDR2 SQIVND (reference sequence). V lost 9 bases, J lost 5 bases, and 1 base stayed unmatched. The CDR3 DNA is TGTGCCAGCGACAGGGGGTATGGCTACACCTTC. This gives the protein CASDRGYGYTF.

The gene calls are TRBV6-5 and TRBJ2-2; the match to TRBD1 covers 7 bases. V gave up 6 bases and J gave up 4 bases; unmatched junction bases: 5. Germline values: CDR1 MNHEY, CDR2 SVGAGI. The CDR3 is 14 residues long. The CDR3 region has the DNA TGTGCCAGCAGCGGACAGGCCACCACCGGGGAGCTGTTTTTT. Protein product: CASSGQATTGELFF.

The chain joins TRBV6-4 to TRBJ1-1; TRBD1 agrees at 7 bases. The CDR3 covers 13 residues. The V gene's germline CDR1 is MRHNA and CDR2 SNTAGT. V lost 2 bases, J lost 5 bases, and 2 bases stayed unmatched. The CDR3 DNA reads as TGTGCCAGCAGTGACGAGACAGGGACTGAAGCTTTCTTT. It yields the protein CASSDETGTEAFF.